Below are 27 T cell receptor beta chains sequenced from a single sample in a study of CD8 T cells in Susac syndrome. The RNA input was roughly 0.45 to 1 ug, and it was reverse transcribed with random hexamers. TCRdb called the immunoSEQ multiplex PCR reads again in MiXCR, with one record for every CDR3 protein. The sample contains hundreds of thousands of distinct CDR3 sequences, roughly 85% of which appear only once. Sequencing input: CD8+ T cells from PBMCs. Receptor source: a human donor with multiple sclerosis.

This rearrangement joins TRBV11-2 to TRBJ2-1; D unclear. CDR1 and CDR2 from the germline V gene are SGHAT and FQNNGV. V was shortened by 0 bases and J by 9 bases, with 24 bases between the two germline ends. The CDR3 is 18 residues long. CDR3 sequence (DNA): TGTGCCAGCAGCTTAGATTGGGGTTTCTCCCTGGGTCCGGGTGAGCAGTTCTTC. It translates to CASSLDWGFSLGPGEQFF.

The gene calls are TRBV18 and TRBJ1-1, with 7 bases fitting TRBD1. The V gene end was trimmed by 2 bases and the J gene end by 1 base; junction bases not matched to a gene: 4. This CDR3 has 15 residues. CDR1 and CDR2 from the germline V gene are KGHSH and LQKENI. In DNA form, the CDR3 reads TGTGCCAGCTCACCAGTGGGACAGAAGAACACTGAAGCTTTCTTT. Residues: CASSPVGQKNTEAFF.

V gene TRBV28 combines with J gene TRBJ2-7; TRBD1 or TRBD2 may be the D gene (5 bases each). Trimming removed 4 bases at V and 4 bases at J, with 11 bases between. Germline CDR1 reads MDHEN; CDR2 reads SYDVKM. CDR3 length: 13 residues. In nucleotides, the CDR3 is TGTGCCAGCAGTTGGGACGGAAGATACGAGCAGTACTTC. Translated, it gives CASSWDGRYEQYF.

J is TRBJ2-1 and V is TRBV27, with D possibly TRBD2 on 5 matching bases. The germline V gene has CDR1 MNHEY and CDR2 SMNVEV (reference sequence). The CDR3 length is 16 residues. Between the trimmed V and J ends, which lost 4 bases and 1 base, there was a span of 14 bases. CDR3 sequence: CASSSFRTGSYNEQFF. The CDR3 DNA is TGTGCCAGCAGTTCCTTTCGGACGGGATCCTACAATGAGCAGTTCTTC.

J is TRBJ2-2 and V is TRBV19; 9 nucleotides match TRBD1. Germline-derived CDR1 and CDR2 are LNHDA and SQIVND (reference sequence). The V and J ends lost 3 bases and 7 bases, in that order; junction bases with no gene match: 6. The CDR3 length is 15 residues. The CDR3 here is CASSIKGQGLGELFF. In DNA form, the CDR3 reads TGTGCCAGTAGTATTAAGGGACAGGGACTCGGGGAGCTGTTTTTT.

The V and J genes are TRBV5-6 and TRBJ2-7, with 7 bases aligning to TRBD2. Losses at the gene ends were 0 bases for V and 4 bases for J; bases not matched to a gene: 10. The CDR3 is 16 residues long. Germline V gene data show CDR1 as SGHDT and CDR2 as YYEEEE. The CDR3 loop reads CASSLETAGARYEQYF. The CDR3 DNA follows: TGTGCCAGCAGCTTGGAGACGGCGGGAGCTCGGTACGAGCAGTACTTC. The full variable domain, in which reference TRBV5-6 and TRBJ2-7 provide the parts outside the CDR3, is DAGVTQSPTHLIKTRGQQVTLRCSPKSGHDTVSWYQQALGQGPQFIFQYYEEEERQRGNFPDRFSGHQFPNYSSELNVNALLLGDSALYLCASSLETAGARYEQYFGPGTRLTVT.

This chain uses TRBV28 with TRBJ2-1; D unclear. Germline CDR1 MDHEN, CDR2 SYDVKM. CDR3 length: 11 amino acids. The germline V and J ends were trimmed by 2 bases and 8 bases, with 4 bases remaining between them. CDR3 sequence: CASSLVHEQFF. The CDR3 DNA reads TGTGCCAGCAGTTTAGTCCATGAGCAGTTCTTC.

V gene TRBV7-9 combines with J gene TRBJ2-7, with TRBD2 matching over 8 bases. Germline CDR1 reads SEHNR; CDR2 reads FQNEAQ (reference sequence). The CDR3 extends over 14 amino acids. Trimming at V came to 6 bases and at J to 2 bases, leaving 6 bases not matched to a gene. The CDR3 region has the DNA TGTGCCAGCAGGCCGGGGGGGAACGCCTACGAGCAGTACTTC. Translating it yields CASRPGGNAYEQYF.

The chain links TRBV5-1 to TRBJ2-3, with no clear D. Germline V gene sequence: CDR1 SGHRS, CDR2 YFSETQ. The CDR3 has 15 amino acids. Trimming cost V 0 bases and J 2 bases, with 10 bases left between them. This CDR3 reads CASSLARVNTDTQYF. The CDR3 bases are TGCGCCAGCAGCTTGGCCCGTGTTAACACAGATACGCAGTATTTT.

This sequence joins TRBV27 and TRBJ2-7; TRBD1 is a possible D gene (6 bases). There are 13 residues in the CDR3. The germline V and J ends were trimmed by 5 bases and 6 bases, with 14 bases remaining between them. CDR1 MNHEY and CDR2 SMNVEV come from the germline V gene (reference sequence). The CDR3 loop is CASSIYGTSEQYF. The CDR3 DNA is TGTGCCAGCAGTATATACGGGACATCCGAGCAGTACTTC.

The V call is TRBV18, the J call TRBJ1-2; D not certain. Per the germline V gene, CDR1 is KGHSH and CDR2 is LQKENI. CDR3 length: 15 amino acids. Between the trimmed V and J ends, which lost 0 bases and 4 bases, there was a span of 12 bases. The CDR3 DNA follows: TGTGCCAGCTCACCACCTGGTAGAGCGGGCTATGGCTACACCTTC. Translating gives CASSPPGRAGYGYTF.

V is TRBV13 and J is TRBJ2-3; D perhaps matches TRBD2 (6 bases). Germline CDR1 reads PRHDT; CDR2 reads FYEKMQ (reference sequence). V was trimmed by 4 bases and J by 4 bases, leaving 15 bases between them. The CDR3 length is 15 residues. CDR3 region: CASSSRGGDADTQYF. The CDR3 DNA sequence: TGTGCCAGCAGCTCGCGAGGCGGGGACGCAGATACGCAGTATTTT. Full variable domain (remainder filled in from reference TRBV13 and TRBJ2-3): AAGVIQSPRHLIKEKRETATLKCYPIPRHDTVYWYQQGPGQDPQFLISFYEKMQSDKGSIPDRFSAQQFSDYHSELNMSSLELGDSALYFCASSSRGGDADTQYFGPGTRLTVL.

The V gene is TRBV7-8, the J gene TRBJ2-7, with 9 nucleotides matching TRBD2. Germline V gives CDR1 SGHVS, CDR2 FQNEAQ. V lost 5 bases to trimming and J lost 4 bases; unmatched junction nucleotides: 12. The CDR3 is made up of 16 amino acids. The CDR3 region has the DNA TGTGCCAGCAGCGGGGGAGTTAGCGGGAGTTGGTACGAGCAGTACTTC. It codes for CASSGGVSGSWYEQYF.

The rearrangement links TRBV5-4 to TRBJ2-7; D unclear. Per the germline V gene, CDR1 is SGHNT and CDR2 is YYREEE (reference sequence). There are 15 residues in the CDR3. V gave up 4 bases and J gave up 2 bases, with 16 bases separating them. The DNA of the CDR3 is TGTGCCAGCAGCCCGGGTGGGGTGTCAGCCTACGAGCAGTACTTC. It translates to CASSPGGVSAYEQYF. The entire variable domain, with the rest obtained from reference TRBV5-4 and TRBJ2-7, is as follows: ETGVTQSPTHLIKTRGQQVTLRCSSQSGHNTVSWYQQALGQGPQFIFQYYREEENGRGNFPPRFSGLQFPNYSSELNVNALELDDSALYLCASSPGGVSAYEQYFGPGTRLTVT.

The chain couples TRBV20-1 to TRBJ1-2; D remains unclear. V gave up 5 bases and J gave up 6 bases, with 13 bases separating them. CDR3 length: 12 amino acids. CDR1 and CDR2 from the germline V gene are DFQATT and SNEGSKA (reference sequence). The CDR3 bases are TGCAGTGCTTCCAACGCACGGCATGGCTACACCTTC. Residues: CSASNARHGYTF.

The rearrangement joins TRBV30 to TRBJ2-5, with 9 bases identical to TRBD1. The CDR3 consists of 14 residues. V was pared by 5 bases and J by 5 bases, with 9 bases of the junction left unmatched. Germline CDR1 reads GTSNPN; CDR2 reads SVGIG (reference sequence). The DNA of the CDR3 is TGTGCCTGGGCCGGGACAGGGTTTTCGGAGACCCAGTACTTC. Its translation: CAWAGTGFSETQYF. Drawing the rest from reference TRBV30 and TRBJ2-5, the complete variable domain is SQTIHQWPATLVQPVGSPLSLECTVEGTSNPNLYWYRQAAGRGLQLLFYSVGIGQISSEVPQNLSASRPQDRQFILSSKKLLLSDSGFYLCAWAGTGFSETQYFGPGTRLLVL.

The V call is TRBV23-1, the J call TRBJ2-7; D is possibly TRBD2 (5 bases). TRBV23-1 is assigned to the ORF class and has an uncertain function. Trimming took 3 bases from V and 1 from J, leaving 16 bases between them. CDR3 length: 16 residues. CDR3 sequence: CASSQCEGGPSYEQYF. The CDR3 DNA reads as TGCGCCAGCAGTCAGTGTGAGGGCGGCCCATCCTACGAGCAGTACTTC.

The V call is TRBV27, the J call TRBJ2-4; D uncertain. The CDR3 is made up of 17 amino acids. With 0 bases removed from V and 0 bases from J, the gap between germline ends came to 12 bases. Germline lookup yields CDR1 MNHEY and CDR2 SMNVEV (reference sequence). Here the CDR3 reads CASSLSVGDLAKNIQYF. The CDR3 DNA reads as TGTGCCAGCAGTTTATCGGTGGGTGATCTAGCCAAAAACATTCAGTACTTC.

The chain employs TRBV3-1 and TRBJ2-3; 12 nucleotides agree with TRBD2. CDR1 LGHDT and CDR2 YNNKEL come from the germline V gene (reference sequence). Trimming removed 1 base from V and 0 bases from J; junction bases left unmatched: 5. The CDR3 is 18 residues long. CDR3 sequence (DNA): TGTGCCAGCAGCCAAGTCCCCGGACTAGCGGGAAGCACAGATACGCAGTATTTT. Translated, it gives CASSQVPGLAGSTDTQYF.

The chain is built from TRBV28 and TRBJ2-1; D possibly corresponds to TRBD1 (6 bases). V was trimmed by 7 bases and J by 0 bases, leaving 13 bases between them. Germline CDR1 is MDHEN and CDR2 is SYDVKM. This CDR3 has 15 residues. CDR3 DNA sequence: TGTGCCAGCAAATCGCAGGGGAGCTCCTACAATGAGCAGTTCTTC. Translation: CASKSQGSSYNEQFF.

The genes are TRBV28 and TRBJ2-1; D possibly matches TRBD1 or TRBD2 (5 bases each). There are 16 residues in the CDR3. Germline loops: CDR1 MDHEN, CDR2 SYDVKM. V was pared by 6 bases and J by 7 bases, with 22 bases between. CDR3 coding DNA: TGTGCCAGCAGGTTGGGACCGTTCAACTGGGGGAATGAGCAGTTCTTC. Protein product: CASRLGPFNWGNEQFF.

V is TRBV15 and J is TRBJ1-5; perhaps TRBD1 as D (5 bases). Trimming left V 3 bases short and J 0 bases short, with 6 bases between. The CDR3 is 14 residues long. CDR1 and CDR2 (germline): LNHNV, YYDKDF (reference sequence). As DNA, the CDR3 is TGTGCCACCAGCAGGAGGGGTAGCAATCAGCCCCAGCATTTT. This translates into CATSRRGSNQPQHF.

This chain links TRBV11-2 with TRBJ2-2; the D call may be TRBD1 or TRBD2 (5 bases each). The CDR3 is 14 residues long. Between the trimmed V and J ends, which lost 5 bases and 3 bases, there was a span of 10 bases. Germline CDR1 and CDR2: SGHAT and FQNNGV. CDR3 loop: CASSEGSYTGELFF. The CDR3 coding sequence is TGTGCCAGCAGCGAGGGGTCCTACACCGGGGAGCTGTTTTTT.

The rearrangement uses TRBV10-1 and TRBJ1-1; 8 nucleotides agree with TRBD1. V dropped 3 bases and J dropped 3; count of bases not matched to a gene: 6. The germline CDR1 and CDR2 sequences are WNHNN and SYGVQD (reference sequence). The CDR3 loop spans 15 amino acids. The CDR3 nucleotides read TGCGCCAGCAGTGATGGATCGGGACAGGACACTGAAGCTTTCTTT. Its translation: CASSDGSGQDTEAFF.

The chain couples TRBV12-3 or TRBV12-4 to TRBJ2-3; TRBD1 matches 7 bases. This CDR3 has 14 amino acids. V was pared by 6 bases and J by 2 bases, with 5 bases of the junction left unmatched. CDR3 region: CASSIQGTTDTQYF. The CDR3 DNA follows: TGTGCCAGCAGCATACAGGGGACCACAGATACGCAGTATTTT.

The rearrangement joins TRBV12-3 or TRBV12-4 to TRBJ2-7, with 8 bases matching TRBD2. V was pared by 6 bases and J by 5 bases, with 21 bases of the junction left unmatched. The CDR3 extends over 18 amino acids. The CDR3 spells CASSPRTTGTRRSHEQYF. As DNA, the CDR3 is TGTGCCAGCAGCCCACGCACCACCGGGACTAGAAGAAGCCACGAGCAGTACTTC.

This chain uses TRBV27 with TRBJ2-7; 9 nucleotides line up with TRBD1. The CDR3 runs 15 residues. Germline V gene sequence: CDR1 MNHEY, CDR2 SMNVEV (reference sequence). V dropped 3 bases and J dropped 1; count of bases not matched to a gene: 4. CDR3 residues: CASSFLGQGSYEQYF. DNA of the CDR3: TGTGCCAGCAGTTTCCTCGGACAGGGGTCCTACGAGCAGTACTTC.